These 8 T cell receptor beta chains originate from one sample sequenced in a study of post-analysis software for immune sequencing data. Study results and caveats: Relative to controls, patients had several TRBV segments at higher frequency, with TRBV5-6, TRBV5-1 and TRBV20-1 among these.

Unique molecular identifiers were carried by the TCR beta cDNA libraries. TCRdb passed the PCR reads through MiXCR, listing each CDR3 protein once. The sample has about 460,000 distinct CDR3 sequences; around 40% are singletons. The antigens of these receptors remain unknown. The sample consisted of blood. All receptors come from a girl between 5 and 17 years old with multiple sclerosis.

The gene calls are TRBV5-1 and TRBJ2-5, with D hard to call. This CDR3 is built from 15 residues. V was shortened by 0 bases and J by 2 bases, with 11 bases between the two germline ends. Germline-derived CDR1 and CDR2 are SGHRS and YFSETQ. The CDR3 region has the DNA TGCGCCAGCAGCTTGGCAGGCGGACGACAAGAGACCCAGTACTTC. The encoded protein is CASSLAGGRQETQYF. Together with reference TRBV5-1 and TRBJ2-5, the CDR3 gives the full variable domain: KAGVTQTPRYLIKTRGQQVTLSCSPISGHRSVSWYQQTPGQGLQFLFEYFSETQRNKGNFPGRFSGRQFSNSRSEMNVSTLELGDSALYLCASSLAGGRQETQYFGPGTRLLVL.

This chain uses TRBV30 with TRBJ2-6; D not certain. V gave up 2 bases and J gave up 4 bases, with 3 bases separating them. Germline loops: CDR1 GTSNPN, CDR2 SVGIG (reference sequence). CDR3 length equals 12 residues. The CDR3 nucleotides read TGTGCCTGGAGTTCGGGGGCCAACGTCCTGACTTTC. Translation: CAWSSGANVLTF.

This clonotype has a handful of counts. V is TRBV5-1 and J is TRBJ2-7; the D is unclear. The CDR3 has 14 amino acids. Germline V gives CDR1 SGHRS, CDR2 YFSETQ. V lost 0 bases to trimming and J lost 8 bases, with 15 bases between them. Written as DNA, the CDR3 is TGCGCCAGCAGCTTGGAACGGGTCCGCGGTCAGCAGTACTTC. Translated, it gives CASSLERVRGQQYF.

V gene TRBV18 combines with J gene TRBJ2-3, with 14 bases fitting TRBD2. In germline, CDR1 is KGHSH, CDR2 LQKENI. The CDR3 has 20 residues. J gave up 5 bases and V 1 base, and 14 bases lay outside the gene matches. CDR3 loop: CASSPRTYTGTSGRQDTQYF. In DNA form, the CDR3 reads TGTGCCAGCTCACCACGGACGTACACCGGGACTAGCGGGAGACAAGATACGCAGTATTTT.

The chain has TRBV12-3 or TRBV12-4 and TRBJ2-6, with D possibly matching TRBD1 (5 bases). V was trimmed by 4 bases and J by 4 bases, leaving 14 bases between them. This CDR3 spans 16 amino acids. The CDR3 bases are TGTGCCAGCAGTTCAACTCAACGACAGGGGGCCAACGTCCTGACTTTC. Protein: CASSSTQRQGANVLTF.

CDR3: CASSRTRGYNEQFF. In DNA, the CDR3 is TGTGCCAGCAGCCGGACTAGAGGGTACAATGAGCAGTTCTTC. V gene TRBV7-2 combines with J gene TRBJ2-1, with 7 bases identical to TRBD2. The V segment lost 5 bases and the J segment 4 bases; nucleotides outside the gene matches: 5. The germline CDR1 and CDR2 sequences are SGHTA and FQGNSA. The CDR3 is 14 amino acids.

This clonotype was counted a few times. The chain links TRBV24-1 to TRBJ1-2, with 10 bases fitting TRBD1. The CDR3 has 17 amino acids. Per germline, CDR1 KGHDR and CDR2 SFDVKD. Trimming removed 2 bases from V and 2 bases from J; junction bases left unmatched: 7. Here the CDR3 reads CATSDSGTGAINYGYTF. CDR3 in DNA: TGTGCCACCAGTGATTCCGGGACAGGGGCAATCAACTATGGCTACACCTTC.

This clonotype was observed a single time. The chain recombines TRBV6-2 or TRBV6-3 with TRBJ2-1; D unresolved. CDR1 and CDR2 (germline): MNHEY, SVGEGT. Deletions cut 6 bases from V and 0 bases from J, with 15 bases between. CDR3 size: 16 residues. The CDR3 sequence: CASSSRTPSSYNEQFF. CDR3 in DNA: TGTGCCAGCAGCTCCCGCACTCCTAGCTCCTACAATGAGCAGTTCTTC.